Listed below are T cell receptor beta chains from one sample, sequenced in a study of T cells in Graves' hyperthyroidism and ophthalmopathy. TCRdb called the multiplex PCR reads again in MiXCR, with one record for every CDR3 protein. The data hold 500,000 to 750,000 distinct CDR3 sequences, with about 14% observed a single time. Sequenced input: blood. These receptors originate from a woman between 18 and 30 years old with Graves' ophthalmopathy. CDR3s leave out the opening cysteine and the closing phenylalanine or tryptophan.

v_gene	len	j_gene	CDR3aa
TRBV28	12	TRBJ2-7	ATANPAGFMEQY
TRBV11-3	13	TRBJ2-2	ASSLELAGTGELF
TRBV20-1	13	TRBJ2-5	SATKLTSGKETQY
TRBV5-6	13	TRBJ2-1	ASSWSSGNYNEQF
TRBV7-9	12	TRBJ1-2	ATLQGEGLYGYT
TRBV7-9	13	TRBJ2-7	ASSSWDRGSYEQY
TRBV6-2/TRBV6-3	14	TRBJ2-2	ASSYSPGTNTGELF
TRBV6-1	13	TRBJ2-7	ASTPSGQGVYEQY
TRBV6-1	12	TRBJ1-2	ASSDQALKSGYT
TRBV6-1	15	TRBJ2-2	ASSPRKGQGATGELF
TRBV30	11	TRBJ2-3	ASTGGSTDTQY
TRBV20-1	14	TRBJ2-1	SASTFEGPPYNEQF
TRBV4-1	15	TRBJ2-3	ASSQGSGEEATDTQY
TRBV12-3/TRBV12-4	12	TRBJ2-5	ASSLAKAGGGQY
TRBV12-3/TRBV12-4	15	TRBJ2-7	ASRSGTSGRASYEQY
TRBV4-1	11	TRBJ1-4	ASSQGPMGKLF
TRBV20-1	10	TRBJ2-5	SAVDRGETQY
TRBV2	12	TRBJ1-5	ASSQGSGNQPQH
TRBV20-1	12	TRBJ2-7	SAEGSGASYEQY
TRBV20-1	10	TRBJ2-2	SARRSGGELF
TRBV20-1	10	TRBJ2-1	SAAVAQVGQF
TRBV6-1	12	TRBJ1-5	ASQSRGSNQPQH
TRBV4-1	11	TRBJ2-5	ASSPRRQETQY
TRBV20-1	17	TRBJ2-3	SAPKREASLSYFTDTQY
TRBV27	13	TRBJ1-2	ASRTYRGRIYGYT
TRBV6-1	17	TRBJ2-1	ASSPRLAGGPVSYNEQF
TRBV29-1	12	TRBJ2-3	SVPLGQSTDTQY
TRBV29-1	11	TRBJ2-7	SVEGTEPYEQY
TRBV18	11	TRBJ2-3	ASSPGAQDTQY
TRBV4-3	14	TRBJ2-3	ASSQESSSARGTQY
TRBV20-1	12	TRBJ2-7	SAGRRGRTYEQY
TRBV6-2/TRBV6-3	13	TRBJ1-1	ASTDGGTSGTEAF
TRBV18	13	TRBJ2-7	ASSPPSGHSYEQY
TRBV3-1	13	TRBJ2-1	ASSQGLGPYNEQF
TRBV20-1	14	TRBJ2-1	SASITDREAYNEQF
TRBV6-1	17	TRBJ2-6	ASNPTGGLTSSGANVLT
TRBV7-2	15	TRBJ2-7	ASSLAIVTARSYEQY
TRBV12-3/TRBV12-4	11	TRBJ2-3	ASSAYRGDTQY
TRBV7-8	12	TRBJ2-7	ASSLLGGPYEQY
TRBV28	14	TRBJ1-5	ASSFSGVRGNQPQH
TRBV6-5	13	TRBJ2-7	ASSYIAGGAYEQY
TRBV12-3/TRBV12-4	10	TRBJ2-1	ASSFGFRAQF